This entry concerns a single T cell receptor beta chain. The data are from a study of control samples from healthy donors and cancer patients. Libraries were prepared by immunoSEQ multiplex PCR; TCRdb keeps only in-frame clonotypes and omits some of them. This table has about 50,000 clones, approximately 91% appearing once. This CDR3 is built from 14 residues. Trimming shortened V by 4 bases and J by 5 bases, and 14 bases separated the two germline ends. CDR1 WNHNN and CDR2 SYGVQD come from the germline V gene (reference sequence). The receptor's source is a man aged 50 to 60 with head and neck cancer. The sample consisted of PBMCs. The chain couples TRBV10-1 to TRBJ2-5, with D perhaps matching TRBD1 (7 bases). The CDR3 DNA sequence: TGCGCCAGCAGTGGTGGAGGGGGCTGGGAGACCCAGTACTTC. As protein: CASSGGGGWETQYF.